A selection of T cell receptor beta chains follows, all from one sample in a study of T-cell reconstitution after alpha-beta-depleted transplantation in children. TCRdb ran MiXCR on the PCR reads and lists one entry per CDR3 protein. This table holds 780,000 or so distinct CDR3 sequences, around 15% found once. Sample: PBMCs, mostly from graft donor cells, taken 360 days after TCRalphabeta/CD19-depleted stem cell transplant. The receptors were sampled from a male patient younger than 18 who had a stem cell transplant for acute lymphoblastic leukemia, so the T cells may come from the graft donor. Both conserved end residues are part of each CDR3. The order of the fields is J gene, clone size, V gene, CDR3 protein. Part of the rows lack a size; the others show once, few, many or a class for expanded clones.

j_gene: TRBJ1-5; abundance: few; v_gene: TRBV5-1; CDR3aa: CASSLGTVRGQPQHF
j_gene: TRBJ2-2; abundance: few; v_gene: TRBV9; CDR3aa: CASKFTPTAAGELFF
j_gene: TRBJ1-6; abundance: few; v_gene: TRBV18; CDR3aa: CASSPILTGQGNNSPLHF
j_gene: TRBJ1-1; abundance: -; v_gene: TRBV7-2; CDR3aa: CASSLDRGTAEAFF
j_gene: TRBJ2-4; abundance: many; v_gene: TRBV21-1; CDR3aa: CASSKPRNIQYF
j_gene: TRBJ2-2; abundance: -; v_gene: TRBV29-1; CDR3aa: CSVESLGQGAPGELFF
j_gene: TRBJ2-3; abundance: few; v_gene: TRBV18; CDR3aa: CASSPPRAGGITDTQYF
j_gene: TRBJ2-5; abundance: -; v_gene: TRBV7-3; CDR3aa: CASSFAGASETQYF
j_gene: TRBJ2-7; abundance: few; v_gene: TRBV5-1; CDR3aa: CASRSESAFGQYF
j_gene: TRBJ1-5; abundance: -; v_gene: TRBV24-1; CDR3aa: CATSEGSAQHF
j_gene: TRBJ2-2; abundance: many; v_gene: TRBV25-1; CDR3aa: CASSESGAMELFF
j_gene: TRBJ2-5; abundance: few; v_gene: TRBV15; CDR3aa: CATITYGVWEETQYF
j_gene: TRBJ2-4; abundance: -; v_gene: TRBV5-1; CDR3aa: CASRPEPQPRGIQYF
j_gene: TRBJ2-7; abundance: -; v_gene: TRBV5-1; CDR3aa: CASSPGTSGKGSYEQHF
j_gene: TRBJ2-5; abundance: -; v_gene: TRBV18; CDR3aa: CASSPILPTASQETQYF
j_gene: TRBJ1-5; abundance: -; v_gene: TRBV5-1; CDR3aa: CASSRDGQPQHF
j_gene: TRBJ1-2; abundance: few; v_gene: TRBV5-1; CDR3aa: CASSLYTGSPGYGYTF
j_gene: TRBJ2-1; abundance: -; v_gene: TRBV9; CDR3aa: CASSVSTFLSGTAEQFF
j_gene: TRBJ1-2; abundance: -; v_gene: TRBV19; CDR3aa: CASSWAGFYGYTF
j_gene: TRBJ2-1; abundance: -; v_gene: TRBV24-1; CDR3aa: CATSAGSWLNNEQFF
j_gene: TRBJ2-1; abundance: -; v_gene: TRBV2; CDR3aa: CASTVRVRPLNEQFF
j_gene: TRBJ2-7; abundance: few; v_gene: TRBV7-9; CDR3aa: CASSWGPDPEYEQYF
j_gene: TRBJ2-2; abundance: few; v_gene: TRBV24-1; CDR3aa: CATSVRDRPAGELFF
j_gene: TRBJ2-5; abundance: many; v_gene: TRBV7-6; CDR3aa: CASSLTTWTSWQFSETQYF
j_gene: TRBJ2-7; abundance: few; v_gene: TRBV4-1; CDR3aa: CASSQTGVGSYEQYF
j_gene: TRBJ2-3; abundance: -; v_gene: TRBV20-1; CDR3aa: CSVGRLADTDTQYF
j_gene: TRBJ2-5; abundance: -; v_gene: TRBV30; CDR3aa: CAWSVLKREAETQYF
j_gene: TRBJ2-7; abundance: many; v_gene: TRBV29-1; CDR3aa: CSVRIAGAPLYEQYF
j_gene: TRBJ2-1; abundance: many; v_gene: TRBV20-1; CDR3aa: CSAPPAGTHLWGREQFF
j_gene: TRBJ2-7; abundance: few; v_gene: TRBV27; CDR3aa: CASSFFGRSYEQYF
j_gene: TRBJ2-7; abundance: -; v_gene: TRBV12-3/TRBV12-4; CDR3aa: CASSYSGTRGYEQYF
j_gene: TRBJ1-6; abundance: few; v_gene: TRBV3-1; CDR3aa: CASSQDRVPNSPLHF
j_gene: TRBJ2-1; abundance: -; v_gene: TRBV13; CDR3aa: CALSLNNRGSSYNEQFF
j_gene: TRBJ2-3; abundance: many; v_gene: TRBV6-5; CDR3aa: CASSLQTSPRTDTQYF
j_gene: TRBJ2-5; abundance: few; v_gene: TRBV18; CDR3aa: CASTNQETQYF
j_gene: TRBJ1-1; abundance: -; v_gene: TRBV11-2; CDR3aa: CASSLLDSFGAEAFF
j_gene: TRBJ2-5; abundance: few; v_gene: TRBV25-1; CDR3aa: CASSEAGTGVYQETQYF
j_gene: TRBJ2-7; abundance: few; v_gene: TRBV7-8; CDR3aa: CASSLDRQEQYF
j_gene: TRBJ2-7; abundance: -; v_gene: TRBV3-1; CDR3aa: CASSQQLYPYEQYF
j_gene: TRBJ2-1; abundance: few; v_gene: TRBV20-1; CDR3aa: CSASDSHSYNEQFF
j_gene: TRBJ2-3; abundance: few; v_gene: TRBV11-2; CDR3aa: CASSPSPRDTQYF
j_gene: TRBJ2-2; abundance: few; v_gene: TRBV9; CDR3aa: CASSISGTSGVRTGELFF
j_gene: TRBJ2-5; abundance: -; v_gene: TRBV9; CDR3aa: CASSNVGVETQYF
j_gene: TRBJ2-7; abundance: few; v_gene: TRBV5-1; CDR3aa: CASSLKGQDYEQYF
j_gene: TRBJ2-7; abundance: many; v_gene: TRBV12-3/TRBV12-4; CDR3aa: CASSLSSGTPSYEQYF
j_gene: TRBJ1-1; abundance: many; v_gene: TRBV5-1; CDR3aa: CASSLDRENTEAFF
j_gene: TRBJ2-1; abundance: -; v_gene: TRBV7-6; CDR3aa: CASSLATPSREGFNEQFF
j_gene: TRBJ2-6; abundance: -; v_gene: TRBV5-1; CDR3aa: CASSFASGSSGANVLTF
j_gene: TRBJ2-1; abundance: few; v_gene: TRBV7-3; CDR3aa: CASSSRGLADYNEQFF
j_gene: TRBJ2-1; abundance: -; v_gene: TRBV12-3/TRBV12-4; CDR3aa: CASSPPGRVPYNEQFF
j_gene: TRBJ2-1; abundance: many; v_gene: TRBV27; CDR3aa: CASSLMGNEQFF
j_gene: TRBJ2-1; abundance: -; v_gene: TRBV4-1; CDR3aa: CASSPWTATLHNEQFF
j_gene: TRBJ2-7; abundance: -; v_gene: TRBV27; CDR3aa: CASTQRPSGSFYEQYF
j_gene: TRBJ1-5; abundance: many; v_gene: TRBV10-3; CDR3aa: CAISEVQGAGQPQHF
j_gene: TRBJ2-3; abundance: -; v_gene: TRBV5-1; CDR3aa: CASSLSRGVSLTDTQYF